The clone carrying this TCR beta chain was detected only a few times. What it binds is unknown. The germline V gene encodes CDR1 KGHSH and CDR2 LQKENI. With 3 bases removed from V and 7 bases from J, the gap between germline ends came to 15 bases. This CDR3 is 14 amino acids long. This specimen belongs to a study of beta chain features in type 1 diabetes. Looking at the study overall: Age, gender, cell numbers and subset yield matched between patients and controls. Regarding the study as a whole: VDJ junctions from patients with type 1 diabetes contained fewer insertions and more deletions. Researchers report that Type 1 diabetes patients had moderately but significantly shorter TCRB CDR3s across all four CD4+ subsets. A potential influence of HLA type upon TCRB rearrangement remained unresolved herein.

There was one heparinised blood draw per donor, averaging about 116 mL. The investigators reverse transcribed all of the isolated RNA, so they sequenced expressed TCRB transcripts. Using immunoSEQ multiplex PCR, the repertoire was profiled, and TCRdb retains in-frame clones only, with some absent. Here the sample spans about 700,000 clones, 13% being singletons. The chain has TRBV18 and TRBJ1-1; D possibly corresponds to TRBD1 (5 bases). The origin of this receptor is a man between 18 and 29 years old with type 1 diabetes. Sequencing was carried out using naive CD4+ T cells from blood. CDR3 in amino acids: CASSPNERGVEAFF. CDR3 nucleotides: TGTGCCAGCTCACCCAATGAAAGGGGTGTTGAAGCTTTCTTT.